The TCR beta chain described here comes from a study of TIL therapy for anti-PD-1-resistant metastatic lung cancer. Overall study context: Most patients had lung adenocarcinoma; a few tumors were EGFR-mutant, two ALK-rearranged; half smoked currently or formerly. Overall study findings and caveats: Infused TIL clonotypes partially replaced the baseline blood repertoire, then decayed over months.

This clone appeared once. Its matching antigen is unknown. Time point noted: pre-treatment sample, taken before nivolumab and TIL therapy. Enrollment ran from October 2017 to early 2020. The immunoSEQ assay was v3. Assay used: immunoSEQ multiplex PCR; TCRdb lists only in-frame clones, some missing. The profile shows about 36,000 clones, about 73% of them singletons. The TCR comes from a person aged 25-79 years with non-small cell lung cancer. This sample comprised blood, obtained at baseline.

The CDR3 region has the DNA TGTGCCAGCAAAGGGCCGTTTCCCTACAATGAGCAGTTCTTC. It encodes CASKGPFPYNEQFF. The chain links TRBV28 to TRBJ2-1; D unresolved. Germline CDR1 reads MDHEN; CDR2 reads SYDVKM. The CDR3 length is 14 residues. V was cut by 7 bases and J by 2 bases, with 12 bases left in between.